The 29 T cell receptor beta chains reported below all come from one sample, sequenced in a study of T cells in Graves' hyperthyroidism and ophthalmopathy. What was amplified from RNA transcripts were TCR beta CDR3 regions. The HTBI primer set was used in a first-round RT-PCR of the TCR CDR3. One entry per CDR3 protein, called by TCRdb with MiXCR from the multiplex PCR reads. This sample has 490,000 or so distinct CDR3 sequences; approximately 22% occur once, and the top ten carry under 55%. The source material was blood. These receptors were obtained from a woman aged 65 to 85 with Graves' ophthalmopathy.

This clonotype was picked up many times. V and J are TRBV2 and TRBJ1-5, with 7 bases matching TRBD1. The ends lost 7 bases at V and 1 base at J; junction bases unmatched: 7. Germline CDR1 is SNHLY and CDR2 is FYNNEI. The CDR3 extends over 15 amino acids. The CDR3: CASTAAGGSNQPQHF. For the CDR3, the DNA is TGTGCCAGCACGGCCGCAGGGGGAAGCAATCAGCCCCAGCATTTT. Looking up the rest from reference TRBV2 and TRBJ1-5 gives the full variable domain: EPEVTQTPSHQVTQMGQEVILRCVPISNHLYFYWYRQILGQKVEFLVSFYNNEISEKSEIFDDQFSVERPDGSNFTLKIRSTKLEDSAMYFCASTAAGGSNQPQHFGDGTRLSIL.

This clonotype was seen a few times. CDR3 coding DNA: TGTGCCATCAGGGATGGACAGGGTCTCACTGAAGCTTTCTTT. Translation gives CAIRDGQGLTEAFF. The V gene is TRBV10-3, the J gene TRBJ1-1; 8 nucleotides agree with TRBD1. The CDR3 is 14 residues long. Per germline, CDR1 ENHRY and CDR2 SYGVKD. V trimming: 6 bases; J trimming: 4 bases; junction bases outside the gene matches: 7.

In its sample, this clonotype was seen many times. The chain is built from TRBV28 and TRBJ1-2; D uncertain. Germline values: CDR1 MDHEN, CDR2 SYDVKM. V dropped 4 bases and J dropped 5 bases, with 8 bases sitting between them. The CDR3 loop spans 12 amino acids. In nucleotides, the CDR3 is TGTGCCAGCAGTTCCGCGGGGTATGGCTACACCTTC. It translates to CASSSAGYGYTF.

This clonotype appeared a few times. The chain links TRBV27 to TRBJ2-5, with 8 bases identical to TRBD2. V gave up 2 bases and J gave up 2 bases; unmatched junction bases: 7. CDR1 and CDR2 from the germline V gene are MNHEY and SMNVEV (reference sequence). The CDR3 sequence is 16 residues long. The CDR3 loop is CASSLISGSLQETQYF. DNA of the CDR3: TGTGCCAGCAGTTTAATAAGCGGGAGTTTACAAGAGACCCAGTACTTC.

The genes are TRBV30 and TRBJ2-3, with 9 bases matching TRBD2. The trim removed 3 bases at V and 2 bases at J, leaving 9 bases unmatched. Germline CDR1 is GTSNPN and CDR2 is SVGIG (reference sequence). The CDR3 is 16 residues long. The CDR3 sequence is CAWRHRRGRDTDTQYF. CDR3 sequence (DNA): TGTGCCTGGAGGCACCGCCGCGGGAGGGACACAGATACGCAGTATTTT.

This clonotype was observed once. This could be a read error, since a much larger clone is one nucleotide away. The chain combines TRBV6-2 or TRBV6-3 with TRBJ2-1; no firm D call. The CDR3 loop spans 13 amino acids. From germline, CDR1 is MNHEY and CDR2 SVGEGT. The CDR3 coding sequence is TGTGCCGGCAGTTCCCAGCCTCCCAATGAGCAGTTCTTC. This encodes CAGSSQPPNEQFF.

This clonotype was observed a few times. V gene TRBV5-8 combines with J gene TRBJ2-1, with 9 nucleotides matching TRBD1. CDR3 size: 15 residues. J lost 5 bases, V lost 3 bases, and 6 bases had no gene match. Germline CDR1 is SGHTS and CDR2 is YDEGEE. This CDR3 is CASSSDRGMDNEQFF. The CDR3 DNA reads as TGTGCCAGCAGCTCCGACAGGGGGATGGACAATGAGCAGTTCTTC.

This clonotype showed up just a few times. The rearrangement links TRBV28 to TRBJ1-1; TRBD1 might be the D (5 bases). The CDR3 consists of 13 residues. Trimming stripped 10 bases from V and 0 bases from J, with 12 bases between. Germline CDR1 reads MDHEN; CDR2 reads SYDVKM. CDR3 in amino acids: CATSNRMNTEAFF. Here the CDR3 DNA reads TGTGCCACCAGCAACAGGATGAACACTGAAGCTTTCTTT.

The V gene is TRBV5-1, the J gene TRBJ2-6; D remains ambiguous. This CDR3 is built from 16 residues. Trimming took off 1 base at V and 2 bases at J, with 10 bases between the two ends. The V gene's germline CDR1 is SGHRS and CDR2 YFSETQ. The CDR3 spells CASSLQVSPGANVLTF. CDR3 in DNA: TGCGCCAGCAGCTTGCAGGTCTCCCCTGGGGCCAACGTCCTGACTTTC.

This rearrangement joins TRBV4-1 to TRBJ2-3; possible D gene TRBD2, 6 bases. The germline CDR1 and CDR2 sequences are MGHRA and YSYEKL. V lost 4 bases and J 3 bases, leaving 14 bases between the germline ends. CDR3 length: 15 amino acids. CDR3 protein: CASSPTGLLTDTQYF. Here the CDR3 DNA reads TGCGCCAGCAGCCCTACGGGACTGTTAACAGATACGCAGTATTTT.

This clonotype was observed a few times. The chain uses TRBV4-2 and TRBJ2-7; weak D call: TRBD1 (5 bases). Germline V lookup: CDR1 LGHNA, CDR2 YNFKEQ. V was cut by 0 bases and J by 6 bases, with 15 bases left in between. CDR3 length: 15 residues. The CDR3 bases are TGTGCCAGCAGCCAAGAACAGGCGAATGATCGCGAGCAGTACTTC. Residues: CASSQEQANDREQYF.

The chain joins TRBV6-5 to TRBJ2-5; D gene uncertain. Trimming cost V 0 bases and J 4 bases, with 6 bases left between them. Germline V gives CDR1 MNHEY, CDR2 SVGAGI. This CDR3 is 13 amino acids long. The DNA for the CDR3 is TGTGCCAGCAGTTACTCTTTTCCAGAGACCCAGTACTTC. Its translation: CASSYSFPETQYF.

This chain connects TRBV28 to TRBJ1-3, with 8 bases lining up with TRBD1. Trimming removed 7 bases from V and 0 bases from J; junction bases left unmatched: 5. Germline assignment: CDR1 MDHEN and CDR2 SYDVKM. This CDR3 contains 15 residues. CDR3 coding DNA: TGTGCCAGCACGACAGGGGCCGTCTCTGGAAACACCATATATTTT. Amino acid sequence: CASTTGAVSGNTIYF.

This chain uses TRBV6-1 with TRBJ2-1; D gene unclear. The germline CDR1 and CDR2 sequences are MNHNS and SASEGT. The CDR3 totals 13 residues. With 1 base removed from V and 9 bases from J, the gap between germline ends came to 10 bases. Here the CDR3 DNA reads TGTGCCAGCAGTGAAGGCCCGGGCGGTGAGCAGTTCTTC. Its translation: CASSEGPGGEQFF.

The chain has TRBV19 and TRBJ1-2; D gene uncertain. V lost 3 bases and J lost 5, with 16 bases in between. The CDR3 runs 15 residues. Germline V gene sequence: CDR1 LNHDA, CDR2 SQIVND (reference sequence). CDR3 protein: CASSIIGQTRYGYTF. In nucleotides, the CDR3 is TGTGCCAGTAGTATTATCGGGCAGACGAGATATGGCTACACCTTC.

The CDR3 DNA is TGTGCCAGCAGTCACTCCTATAATTCACCCCTCCACTTT. It specifies CASSHSYNSPLHF. The rearrangement joins TRBV28 to TRBJ1-6; no firm D call. This CDR3 has 13 residues. V was pared by 5 bases and J by 0 bases, with 2 bases between. The germline V gene encodes CDR1 MDHEN and CDR2 SYDVKM. Drawing the rest from reference TRBV28 and TRBJ1-6, the complete variable domain is DVKVTQSSRYLVKRTGEKVFLECVQDMDHENMFWYRQDPGLGLRLIYFSYDVKMKEKGDIPEGYSVSREKKERFSLILESASTNQTSMYLCASSHSYNSPLHFGNGTRLTVT.

In this sample, this clonotype turned up once. The junction and the germline gene differ at one end; a read error may be behind it. V and J are TRBV20-1 and TRBJ1-2, with 7 bases that match TRBD1. Germline V CDR1 and CDR2: DFQATT, SNEGSKA (reference sequence). CDR3 length: 17 residues. CDR3 in amino acids: CSAPQVGQQFSNHGYTF. The CDR3 DNA reads TGCAGTGCGCCCCAGGTGGGACAGCAATTCTCTAACCATGGCTACACCTTC.

J is TRBJ2-2 and V is TRBV5-1; D is unresolved. CDR1 SGHRS and CDR2 YFSETQ come from the germline V gene. The CDR3 extends over 14 amino acids. V lost 4 bases, J lost 6 bases, and 13 bases lay in between. Here the CDR3 DNA reads TGCGCCAGCAGCCCGACTGCCTCCGCCGGGGAGCTGTTTTTT. It translates to CASSPTASAGELFF.

This clonotype showed up just a few times. DNA of the CDR3: TGCAGTGCTAGGGGACTAGCGGGAGTGCACTACGAGCAGTACTTC. Translation gives CSARGLAGVHYEQYF. V is TRBV20-1 and J is TRBJ2-7; TRBD2 agrees at 14 bases. The V segment lost 3 bases and the J segment 3 bases; nucleotides outside the gene matches: 4. The V gene's germline CDR1 is DFQATT and CDR2 SNEGSKA (reference sequence). The length of the CDR3 is 15 residues.

With regard to this clonotype: Sequence at one end of the junction differs from germline and may be a read error. The chain employs TRBV30 and TRBJ2-3, with 7 bases matching TRBD2. The CDR3 spans 13 residues. The germline V gene encodes CDR1 GTSNPN and CDR2 SVGIG (reference sequence). CDR3 residues: CAGREGLPDTQYF. The DNA for the CDR3 is TGTGCCGGGAGGGAGGGCCTTCCAGATACGCAGTATTTT.

This clonotype was detected a few times. The chain has TRBV5-6 and TRBJ2-5; D possibly uses TRBD1 or TRBD2 (5 bases each). Trimming took 0 bases from V and 9 from J, leaving 9 bases between them. CDR1 and CDR2 (germline): SGHDT, YYEEEE. The CDR3 spans 12 residues. This chain's CDR3 is CASSLAMGAQYF. DNA for the CDR3: TGTGCCAGCAGCTTGGCCATGGGGGCCCAGTACTTC.

The chain has TRBV27 and TRBJ2-3, with TRBD2 identical over 7 bases. The CDR3 is made up of 16 amino acids. Germline loops: CDR1 MNHEY, CDR2 SMNVEV (reference sequence). The V gene end was trimmed by 5 bases and the J gene end by 8 bases; junction bases not matched to a gene: 16. CDR3 DNA sequence: TGTGCCAGCAGTACCTTGGGGGGGGTTGGTTCCGGTACGCAGTATTTT. Protein sequence: CASSTLGGVGSGTQYF.

The chain joins TRBV6-6 to TRBJ1-5; 8 nucleotides match TRBD1. The junction had 7 bases not matched to a gene; V was cut back by 2 bases and J by 4 bases. Germline V gene lookup returns CDR1 MNHNY and CDR2 SVGAGI (reference sequence). There are 16 residues in the CDR3. DNA of the CDR3: TGTGCCAGCAGTTACGGGGACAGGCGGGGGAATCAGCCCCAGCATTTT. This codes for CASSYGDRRGNQPQHF.

The gene calls are TRBV7-8 and TRBJ1-1, with D possibly TRBD1 on 5 matching bases. The CDR3 spans 14 residues. Looked up from germline, CDR1 is SGHVS and CDR2 is FQNEAQ. V lost 4 bases, J lost 5 bases, and 14 bases lay in between. In DNA, the CDR3 is TGTGCCAGCAGCTCGGAGATAAAGGGGACTGAAGCTTTCTTT. Translation: CASSSEIKGTEAFF.

In its sample, this clonotype was seen many times. The CDR3 here is CASSLEGGGTSSEQFF. Here the CDR3 DNA reads TGTGCCAGCAGCTTAGAAGGGGGGGGGACTAGCAGTGAGCAGTTCTTC. The chain carries TRBV11-3 and TRBJ2-1; 9 bases align to TRBD2. CDR1 and CDR2 from the germline V gene are SGHNT and YENEEA. This CDR3 comprises 16 residues. J gave up 9 bases and V 0 bases, and 9 bases lay outside the gene matches.

The chain recombines TRBV27 with TRBJ2-3, with D uncertain. Germline V gene lookup returns CDR1 MNHEY and CDR2 SMNVEV (reference sequence). This CDR3 has 13 residues. The ends were cut back, 5 bases at V and 5 bases at J, with 11 bases in the middle. This CDR3 reads CASSGIWQDTQYF. The DNA of the CDR3 is TGTGCCAGCAGTGGAATATGGCAAGATACGCAGTATTTT.

The chain has TRBV2 and TRBJ2-7; D is ambiguous. CDR1 and CDR2 from the germline V gene are SNHLY and FYNNEI. The CDR3 spans 12 residues. V lost 4 bases, J lost 3 bases, and 7 bases lay in between. The CDR3 nucleotides are TGTGCCAGCAGTGTGAATGGCTACGAGCAGTACTTC. Translation gives CASSVNGYEQYF.

Ten or more counts support this clonotype. This chain links TRBV6-1 with TRBJ1-6; TRBD1 agrees at 10 bases. The CDR3 spans 15 residues. Per germline, CDR1 MNHNS and CDR2 SASEGT. V shed 6 bases, J shed 8 bases, and the junction held 7 bases outside the gene matches. CDR3 protein: CASRGPGQGYSPLHF. The CDR3 DNA sequence: TGTGCCAGCAGGGGCCCGGGACAGGGGTATTCACCCCTCCACTTT.

The table lists this clonotype with a few counts. V usage is TRBV6-6 and J usage is TRBJ1-1; D is undetermined. The CDR3 runs 14 residues. The germline V gene has CDR1 MNHNY and CDR2 SVGAGI (reference sequence). V shed 4 bases and J shed 4 bases, with 13 bases lying between them. The CDR3 bases are TGTGCCAGCAGTTCCTCGGGGTGGTTCACTGAAGCTTTCTTT. Its protein product is CASSSSGWFTEAFF.